The 19 T cell receptor beta chains below all came from one sample that was sequenced in a study of T cells after yellow fever vaccination. TCRdb reprocessed the 5' RACE reads via MiXCR and lists one record per CDR3 protein. In the table there are 100,000 to 150,000 distinct CDR3 sequences, roughly 15% of which are singletons. The sequenced sample was CD8+ T cells sorted from PBMCs, obtained 5 days after the yellow fever booster vaccination. The receptors stem from a man aged 18 to 35 who received the YFV17D yellow fever vaccine.

This clonotype came up a few times. The J gene is TRBJ2-1, the V gene TRBV4-3, with D hard to call. The CDR3 covers 16 residues. Germline lookup yields CDR1 LGHNA and CDR2 YSLEER. Trimming removed 0 bases at V and 0 bases at J, with 9 bases between. The CDR3, as DNA: TGCGCCAGCAGCCAAGACCCAGAGAGCTCCTACAATGAGCAGTTCTTC. Protein: CASSQDPESSYNEQFF.

The chain links TRBV12-3 or TRBV12-4 to TRBJ2-5, with D possibly called TRBD1 or TRBD2 (6 bases each). Trimming left V 10 bases short and J 7 bases short, with 19 bases between. The CDR3 has 13 residues. In DNA, the CDR3 is TGTGCCACTAAGGGTCTAAAGGGGGGGACCCAGTACTTC. This codes for CATKGLKGGTQYF.

This clonotype was seen a handful of times. V and J are TRBV4-1 and TRBJ1-3; D remains ambiguous. CDR3 length: 15 amino acids. Germline loops: CDR1 MGHRA, CDR2 YSYEKL. The V end lost 4 bases, the J end lost 0 bases, and 10 bases lay between the germline ends. In nucleotides, the CDR3 is TGCGCCAGCAGCCCAACTGGGAGCTCTGGAAACACCATATATTTT. The encoded protein is CASSPTGSSGNTIYF.

Comment on this clonotype: The junction and the germline gene differ at one end; a read error may be behind it. The chain is built from TRBV7-9 and TRBJ1-2; TRBD1 might be the D (5 bases). This CDR3 is 12 amino acids long. Germline assignment: CDR1 SEHNR and CDR2 FQNEAQ (reference sequence). The CDR3 sequence is CASRLGEYGYTF. CDR3 nucleotide sequence: TGTGCCAGCAGGTTAGGGGAATATGGCTACACCTTC. Based on the CDR3 plus reference TRBV7-9 and TRBJ1-2, the full variable domain is DTGVSQNPRHKITKRGQNVTFRCDPISEHNRLYWYRQTLGQGPEFLTYFQNEAQLEKSRLLSDRFSAERPKGSFSTLEIQRTEQGDSAMYLCASRLGEYGYTFGSGTRLTVV.

This clonotype was counted a few times. The CDR3 bases are TGTGCCAGCAGTTACTCGATGGTTTGGACTGAAGCTTTCTTT. Translation: CASSYSMVWTEAFF. The chain combines TRBV6-5 with TRBJ1-1; D gene unclear. CDR3 length equals 14 residues. The V gene lost 0 bases and the J gene lost 5 bases, with 10 bases spanning the gap. Germline V gene sequence: CDR1 MNHEY, CDR2 SVGAGI.

CDR3 residues: CASSSRGQPYYGYTF. In nucleotides, the CDR3 is TGTGCCAGCAGCTCCCGGGGGCAGCCCTACTATGGCTACACCTTC. The chain carries TRBV7-9 and TRBJ1-2; maybe TRBD1 (6 bases). Germline V gene sequence: CDR1 SEHNR, CDR2 FQNEAQ (reference sequence). The V end lost 4 bases, the J end lost 3 bases, and 15 bases lay between the germline ends. The CDR3 runs 15 residues.

This clonotype was counted only a few times. The chain has TRBV19 and TRBJ1-1, with no clear D. This CDR3 has 13 amino acids. Per the germline V gene, CDR1 is LNHDA and CDR2 is SQIVND (reference sequence). Trimming took off 4 bases at V and 1 base at J, with 7 bases between the two ends. The DNA for the CDR3 is TGTGCCAGTAGTAATTGGCAGAACACTGAAGCTTTCTTT. Protein: CASSNWQNTEAFF.

This clonotype was detected a few times. The J gene is TRBJ2-3, the V gene TRBV7-2, with unresolved D. Germline V gives CDR1 SGHTA, CDR2 FQGNSA. CDR3 size: 13 residues. Trimming left V 2 bases short and J 6 bases short, with 9 bases between. The CDR3 protein is CASSLRVWDTQYF. The CDR3 region has the DNA TGTGCCAGCAGCTTACGGGTTTGGGATACGCAGTATTTT.

The chain has TRBV7-2 and TRBJ2-7, with D uncertain. The germline V gene has CDR1 SGHTA and CDR2 FQGNSA. V lost 2 bases and J lost 3, with 20 bases in between. This CDR3 has 17 amino acids. CDR3 DNA sequence: TGTGCCAGCAGCTTAAAGGGTCGGTATCACGCGGTCTACGAGCAGTACTTC. This encodes CASSLKGRYHAVYEQYF.

The CDR3 here is CASSLEASGADTQYF. The CDR3 DNA is TGTGCCAGCAGCTTAGAGGCCTCTGGGGCAGATACGCAGTATTTT. This chain uses TRBV7-2 with TRBJ2-3; D is undetermined. The CDR3 contains 15 residues. Trimming took 1 base from V and 4 from J, leaving 12 bases between them. CDR1 and CDR2 (germline): SGHTA, FQGNSA.

This clonotype was seen a handful of times. The chain uses TRBV7-9 and TRBJ2-1, with unresolved D. CDR1 is SEHNR and CDR2 is FQNEAQ in the germline V gene (reference sequence). V was pared by 3 bases and J by 6 bases, with 6 bases between. The CDR3 contains 12 residues. CDR3 DNA sequence: TGTGCCAGCAGCTTTGACCCCAATGAGCAGTTCTTC. Translation: CASSFDPNEQFF.

This clonotype was seen more than once but under ten times. CDR3 residues: CASRQTGTLSYEQYF. DNA for the CDR3: TGCGCCAGCAGACAAACCGGGACACTATCCTACGAGCAGTACTTC. The genes are TRBV4-1 and TRBJ2-7; maybe TRBD1 (6 bases). V was clipped by 6 bases and J by 1 base, with 16 bases between them. Germline V gene lookup returns CDR1 MGHRA and CDR2 YSYEKL. The length of the CDR3 is 15 residues.

The rearrangement joins TRBV20-1 to TRBJ2-7; tentative D call: TRBD1 (5 bases). The ends were cut back, 0 bases at V and 9 bases at J, with 21 bases in the middle. Germline-derived CDR1 and CDR2 are DFQATT and SNEGSKA (reference sequence). The CDR3 runs 15 residues. The CDR3 sequence: CSARDPGQPSVGQYF. CDR3 in DNA: TGCAGTGCTAGAGATCCTGGACAACCATCAGTCGGGCAGTACTTC.

The V and J genes are TRBV4-3 and TRBJ2-7; D ambiguous. V dropped 2 bases and J dropped 0 bases, with 11 bases sitting between them. Germline CDR1 reads LGHNA; CDR2 reads YSLEER. The CDR3 is made up of 15 amino acids. In nucleotides, the CDR3 is TGCGCCAGCAGCCAATACGTAGGGCTCTCCTACGAGCAGTACTTC. It is translated as CASSQYVGLSYEQYF.

The rearrangement uses TRBV7-9 and TRBJ2-7; a possible D gene is TRBD1 (8 bases). This CDR3 region has 16 residues. V dropped 3 bases and J dropped 4 bases, with 19 bases sitting between them. Germline V gene lookup returns CDR1 SEHNR and CDR2 FQNEAQ (reference sequence). CDR3 DNA sequence: TGTGCCAGCAGCTTGGTGGACAGGGAGGGATCTTACGAGCAGTACGTC. Translated, it gives CASSLVDREGSYEQYV.

The chain has TRBV7-2 and TRBJ1-5, with a possible D match to TRBD1 (5 bases). Trimming removed 5 bases from V and 3 bases from J, with 14 bases in between. CDR3 size: 15 residues. Germline-derived CDR1 and CDR2 are SGHTA and FQGNSA. DNA of the CDR3: TGTGCCAGCAGCACAACTCCAGGGTTCAATCAGCCCCAGCATTTT. It encodes CASSTTPGFNQPQHF.

This clonotype was recorded many times. The rearrangement links TRBV2 to TRBJ1-1; D is perhaps TRBD1 (6 bases). Trimming stripped 11 bases from V and 4 bases from J, with 14 bases between. CDR1 is SNHLY, CDR2 FYNNEI, per germline. There are 12 residues in the CDR3. The CDR3 sequence is CACYRTATEAFF. The CDR3 coding sequence is TGTGCCTGCTACAGGACAGCCACTGAAGCTTTCTTT. The full variable domain, with the rest looked up from reference TRBV2 and TRBJ1-1, is EPEVTQTPSHQVTQMGQEVILRCVPISNHLYFYWYRQILGQKVEFLVSFYNNEISEKSEIFDDQFSVERPDGSNFTLKIRSTKLEDSAMYFCACYRTATEAFFGQGTRLTVV.

The chain has TRBV5-6 and TRBJ1-3; D is ambiguous. Germline V gene data show CDR1 as SGHDT and CDR2 as YYEEEE. The V and J ends lost 4 bases and 0 bases respectively, with 11 bases between them. The CDR3 totals 15 residues. The CDR3 spells CASSPTVRSGNTIYF. The CDR3 nucleotides are TGTGCCAGCAGCCCGACTGTCCGCTCTGGAAACACCATATATTTT.

This chain joins TRBV5-6 and TRBJ1-1; 10 bases match TRBD1. The CDR3 is 16 residues long. The germline V gene has CDR1 SGHDT and CDR2 YYEEEE. Trimming removed 5 bases from V and 2 bases from J; junction bases left unmatched: 9. The CDR3 loop reads CASRRPGQGYNTEAFF. The CDR3 region has the DNA TGTGCCAGCAGACGACCGGGACAGGGGTATAACACTGAAGCTTTCTTT.